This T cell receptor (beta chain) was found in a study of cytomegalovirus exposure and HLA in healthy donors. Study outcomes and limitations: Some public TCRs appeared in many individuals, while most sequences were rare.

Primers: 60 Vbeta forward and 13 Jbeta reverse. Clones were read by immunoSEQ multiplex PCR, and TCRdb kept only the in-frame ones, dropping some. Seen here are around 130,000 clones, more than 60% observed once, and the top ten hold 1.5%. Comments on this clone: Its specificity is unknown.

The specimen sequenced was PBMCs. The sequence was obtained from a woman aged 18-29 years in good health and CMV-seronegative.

CDR3 in DNA: TGTGCCATCAGTTATACGGGACAGGCTAACTATGGCTACACCTTC. Its translation: CAISYTGQANYGYTF. The genes are TRBV10-3 and TRBJ1-2; 8 bases fit TRBD1. The CDR3 has 15 amino acids. The germline V gene has CDR1 ENHRY and CDR2 SYGVKD. The junction had 5 bases not matched to a gene; V was cut back by 5 bases and J by 0 bases.